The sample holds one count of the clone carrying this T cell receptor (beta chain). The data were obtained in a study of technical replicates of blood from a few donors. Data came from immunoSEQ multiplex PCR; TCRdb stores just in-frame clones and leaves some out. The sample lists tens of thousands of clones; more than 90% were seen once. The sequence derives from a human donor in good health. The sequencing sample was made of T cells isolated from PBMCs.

The CDR3 here is CASSYSWTSGEEQYF. In DNA form, the CDR3 reads TGTGCCAGCAGTTACTCATGGACTAGCGGGGAAGAGCAGTACTTC. The chain couples TRBV6-5 to TRBJ2-7, with 12 bases lining up with TRBD2. CDR1 MNHEY and CDR2 SVGAGI come from the germline V gene. The CDR3 extends over 15 amino acids. Trimming cost V 0 bases and J 7 bases; bases outside gene matches: 4.